Presented here are 27 T cell receptor beta chains from one specimen sequenced in a study of spatial heterogeneity in lung cancer. The time point: sample taken at primary tumor resection. TCRdb recomputed calls from the 5' RACE reads with MiXCR, one row per CDR3 protein. Of some 7,400 distinct CDR3 sequences listed, 6.5% to 8.5% are singletons. Study-level points and caveats: Tumoral mutation counts were tracked by counts of expanded intratumoral alpha and beta TCRs.

No antigen has been identified for these receptors. The sequences come from lung tumor tissue, collected at surgery. These receptors originate from a female donor with early-stage non-small cell lung cancer.

This clonotype is labeled medium-sized. The V and J genes are TRBV24-1 and TRBJ2-7, with 9 bases lining up with TRBD1. The junction had 7 bases not matched to a gene; V was cut back by 6 bases and J by 5 bases. This CDR3 region has 14 residues. The germline V gene encodes CDR1 KGHDR and CDR2 SFDVKD. The CDR3 here is CATSSGQGVHEQYF. The DNA of the CDR3 is TGTGCCACCAGTTCGGGACAGGGTGTGCACGAGCAGTACTTC.

This clonotype was seen at least ten times. The rearrangement links TRBV29-1 to TRBJ1-3; D may be TRBD1 (6 bases). The CDR3 covers 14 residues. The V and J ends lost 4 bases and 2 bases respectively, with 12 bases between them. CDR1 and CDR2 from the germline V gene are SQVTM and ANQGSEA. This CDR3 reads CSVGLGGPGNTIYF. The CDR3 DNA follows: TGCAGCGTTGGTTTGGGGGGGCCTGGAAACACCATATATTTT.

This clonotype was observed a handful of times. The rearrangement links TRBV27 to TRBJ2-5; D may match TRBD1 or TRBD2 (5 bases each). Germline V gene lookup returns CDR1 MNHEY and CDR2 SMNVEV (reference sequence). V lost 6 bases and J 5 bases, leaving 13 bases between the germline ends. The CDR3 covers 13 residues. CDR3 coding DNA: TGTGCCAGCAGGAGGGGCGCTTTGGAGACCCAGTACTTC. This sequence encodes CASRRGALETQYF.

The table lists this clonotype with many counts. The gene calls are TRBV25-1 and TRBJ1-1; 7 bases map to TRBD1. The CDR3 totals 23 residues. V lost 2 bases, J lost 1 base, and 28 bases stayed unmatched. Germline V gene data show CDR1 as MGHDK and CDR2 as SYGVNS. CDR3 amino acids: CASSEGRERRQGPGSYSNTEAFF. CDR3 bases: TGTGCCAGCAGTGAAGGAAGGGAACGGAGACAGGGTCCAGGGTCCTACTCGAACACTGAAGCTTTCTTT. The variable domain in full, with the rest retrieved from reference TRBV25-1 and TRBJ1-1, is EADIYQTPRYLVIGTGKKITLECSQTMGHDKMYWYQQDPGMELHLIHYSYGVNSTEKGDLSSESTVSRIRTEHFPLTLESARPSHTSQYLCASSEGRERRQGPGSYSNTEAFFGQGTRLTVV.

This clonotype is medium-sized (0.01 to 0.1%). The chain recombines TRBV5-1 with TRBJ2-5; D unclear. The CDR3 covers 13 residues. Trimming took 1 base from V and 2 from J, leaving 6 bases between them. Germline values: CDR1 SGHRS, CDR2 YFSETQ. The CDR3 region has the DNA TGCGCCAGCAGCTTGTTGGGGCAAGAGACCCAGTACTTC. This gives the protein CASSLLGQETQYF.

This clonotype qualifies as medium-sized. The rearrangement links TRBV7-3 to TRBJ2-7; TRBD1 matches at 7 bases. Germline V gene lookup returns CDR1 SGHTA and CDR2 FQGTGA. V dropped 4 bases and J dropped 6; count of bases not matched to a gene: 9. CDR3 length: 14 residues. This chain's CDR3 is CASSSGGTVGEQYF. As DNA, the CDR3 is TGTGCCAGCAGCTCAGGTGGGACAGTGGGCGAGCAGTACTTC.

This chain uses TRBV5-1 with TRBJ1-1; maybe TRBD1 (5 bases). The CDR3 is 15 amino acids. V was shortened by 4 bases and J by 3 bases, with 16 bases between the two germline ends. CDR1 and CDR2 from the germline V gene are SGHRS and YFSETQ. This CDR3 reads CASSREGAGDTEAFF. Written as DNA, the CDR3 is TGCGCCAGCAGCCGGGAAGGGGCCGGGGACACTGAAGCTTTCTTT.

This clonotype qualifies as medium-sized (0.01 to 0.1%). The chain is built from TRBV6-6 and TRBJ2-4; either TRBD1 or TRBD2 may supply D (6 bases each). CDR3 size: 15 residues. With 0 bases removed from V and 2 bases from J, the gap between germline ends came to 8 bases. Germline CDR1 reads MNHNY; CDR2 reads SVGAGI (reference sequence). The CDR3 region has the DNA TGTGCCAGCAGTTACTCCGGGGGCTCCAAAAACATTCAGTACTTC. Protein sequence: CASSYSGGSKNIQYF.

This clonotype is labeled medium-sized. The V gene is TRBV15, the J gene TRBJ2-1; D is perhaps TRBD1 or TRBD2 (6 bases each). Germline CDR1 reads LNHNV; CDR2 reads YYDKDF (reference sequence). Trimming left V 0 bases short and J 6 bases short, with 12 bases between. The length of the CDR3 is 15 residues. This CDR3 is CATSRDSEGGNEQFF. Written as DNA, the CDR3 is TGTGCCACCAGCAGAGATTCTGAGGGGGGCAATGAGCAGTTCTTC. Filled out from reference TRBV15 and TRBJ2-1, the complete variable domain reads DAMVIQNPRYQVTQFGKPVTLSCSQTLNHNVMYWYQQKSSQAPKLLFHYYDKDFNNEADTPDNFQSRRPNTSFCFLDIRSPGLGDTAMYLCATSRDSEGGNEQFFGPGTRLTVL.

This clonotype is medium-sized. This chain connects TRBV29-1 to TRBJ2-3; no reliable D call. Trimming left V 8 bases short and J 4 bases short, with 19 bases between. This CDR3 is 14 amino acids long. Germline CDR1 is SQVTM and CDR2 is ANQGSEA. The CDR3 coding sequence is TGCAGCACTGACTGGCCCCAAGGCGCAGATACGCAGTATTTT. Translated: CSTDWPQGADTQYF.

This clonotype was seen many times. The CDR3 nucleotides are TGTGCCAGCAGCTGGGGCCCAGAGACCCAGTACTTC. Its translation: CASSWGPETQYF. V gene TRBV7-2 combines with J gene TRBJ2-5; D perhaps matches TRBD1 (5 bases). V gave up 4 bases and J gave up 4 bases, with 7 bases separating them. The CDR3 contains 12 residues. Germline V gene sequence: CDR1 SGHTA, CDR2 FQGNSA.

This clonotype was counted at least ten times. The V call is TRBV20-1, the J call TRBJ2-1, with 14 bases identical to TRBD2. Germline loops: CDR1 DFQATT, CDR2 SNEGSKA (reference sequence). The CDR3 length is 13 residues. V lost 6 bases to trimming and J lost 10 bases; unmatched junction nucleotides: 5. CDR3 DNA: TGCAGTGCCCCGGGACTAGCGGGAGAGGAGCAGTTCTTC. It encodes CSAPGLAGEEQFF.

This clonotype is medium-sized by share. The CDR3 is CATSDLGQGDTGELFF. The CDR3 DNA reads TGTGCCACCAGTGATTTGGGACAGGGGGACACCGGGGAGCTGTTTTTT. The chain carries TRBV24-1 and TRBJ2-2; 10 bases line up with TRBD1. V dropped 0 bases and J dropped 3; count of bases not matched to a gene: 0. Germline CDR1 KGHDR, CDR2 SFDVKD. The CDR3 covers 16 residues.

There are many counts of this clonotype. The chain employs TRBV28 and TRBJ2-7, with D perhaps matching TRBD1 (6 bases). CDR1 and CDR2 from the germline V gene are MDHEN and SYDVKM. This CDR3 is 14 amino acids long. V was trimmed by 5 bases and J by 7 bases, leaving 18 bases between them. The CDR3 DNA reads as TGTGCCAGCAGTCCCCCAGGGGCGCCGAATGAGCAGTACTTC. Protein product: CASSPPGAPNEQYF.

In its sample, this clonotype is medium-sized. The chain is built from TRBV12-3 or TRBV12-4 and TRBJ1-2; weak D call: TRBD1 (6 bases). The CDR3 is made up of 13 amino acids. Deletions cut 6 bases from V and 4 bases from J, with 12 bases between. Written as DNA, the CDR3 is TGTGCCAGCAGCCCCGACAGGTTCTATGGCTACACCTTC. Translation gives CASSPDRFYGYTF.

This clonotype has a handful of counts. The chain links TRBV30 to TRBJ2-7; 8 nucleotides match TRBD2. The CDR3 totals 15 residues. Germline loops: CDR1 GTSNPN, CDR2 SVGIG (reference sequence). V shed 5 bases, J shed 0 bases, and the junction held 9 bases outside the gene matches. The DNA of the CDR3 is TGTGCCTGGTCCTCGGGAGGGCGGAACTCCTACGAGCAGTACTTC. This codes for CAWSSGGRNSYEQYF.

This clonotype has ten or more counts. V usage is TRBV20-1 and J usage is TRBJ1-2, with D possibly TRBD1 on 5 matching bases. The CDR3 contains 11 residues. Trimming left V 5 bases short and J 6 bases short, with 10 bases between. The germline CDR1 and CDR2 sequences are DFQATT and SNEGSKA (reference sequence). CDR3 bases: TGCAGTGCTTGGCAGGGACATGGCTACACCTTC. This encodes CSAWQGHGYTF.

This clonotype was seen only a few times. V usage is TRBV7-6 and J usage is TRBJ2-3, with a weak D call TRBD2 (6 bases). CDR1 SGHVS and CDR2 FNYEAQ come from the germline V gene. With 4 bases removed from V and 5 bases from J, the gap between germline ends came to 16 bases. This CDR3 has 15 residues. In DNA form, the CDR3 reads TGTGCCAGCAGCTCAAAGCCAGGAGGGGTAGATACGCAGTATTTT. Translation gives CASSSKPGGVDTQYF.

By sample share, this clonotype is medium-sized. V usage is TRBV20-1 and J usage is TRBJ2-7, with D possibly being TRBD2 (6 bases). This CDR3 is built from 13 residues. Germline V lookup: CDR1 DFQATT, CDR2 SNEGSKA (reference sequence). The V end was cut by 3 bases, the J end by 4 bases, with 13 bases between. The CDR3 DNA sequence: TGCAGTGCTAGGGGACTGCTTGGGTACGAGCAGTACTTC. Protein product: CSARGLLGYEQYF.

The chain joins TRBV6-2 or TRBV6-3 to TRBJ1-1, with D possibly being TRBD1 (6 bases). V was clipped by 5 bases and J by 5 bases, with 15 bases between them. The germline CDR1 and CDR2 sequences are MNHEY and SVGEGT. The CDR3 runs to 14 residues. DNA of the CDR3: TGTGCCAGCAGTGCGGGGGCGAGGAGGACTGAAGCTTTCTTT. It yields the protein CASSAGARRTEAFF.

This clonotype was seen repeatedly, ten times or more. V and J are TRBV5-1 and TRBJ2-5; 9 bases map to TRBD2. The CDR3 runs to 15 residues. Germline V gene sequence: CDR1 SGHRS, CDR2 YFSETQ. J lost 5 bases, V lost 4 bases, and 9 bases had no gene match. This CDR3 is CASSPGTSYGETQYF. The CDR3 bases are TGCGCCAGCAGCCCCGGGACTAGCTATGGGGAGACCCAGTACTTC.

In its sample, this clonotype is medium-sized. V gene TRBV28 combines with J gene TRBJ2-7; 7 bases match TRBD2. Trimming at V came to 4 bases and at J to 2 bases, leaving 5 bases not matched to a gene. Germline V gene lookup returns CDR1 MDHEN and CDR2 SYDVKM. CDR3 length: 14 residues. The CDR3 is CASSSPSGPYEQYF. For the CDR3, the DNA is TGTGCCAGCAGTTCCCCTAGCGGACCCTACGAGCAGTACTTC. The complete variable domain, with remaining parts taken from reference TRBV28 and TRBJ2-7, reads DVKVTQSSRYLVKRTGEKVFLECVQDMDHENMFWYRQDPGLGLRLIYFSYDVKMKEKGDIPEGYSVSREKKERFSLILESASTNQTSMYLCASSSPSGPYEQYFGPGTRLTVT.

This clonotype qualifies as medium-sized. V and J are TRBV7-2 and TRBJ2-7, with a possible D match to TRBD2 (5 bases). Germline V lookup: CDR1 SGHTA, CDR2 FQGNSA. Trimming removed 2 bases from V and 3 bases from J, with 11 bases in between. This CDR3 is 14 amino acids long. Here the CDR3 reads CASSLPPGYYEQYF. CDR3 nucleotides: TGTGCCAGCAGCTTACCCCCGGGATACTACGAGCAGTACTTC.

This clonotype was counted ten times or more. The chain joins TRBV9 to TRBJ1-4, with a weak D call TRBD1 (5 bases). V was trimmed by 2 bases and J by 8 bases, leaving 16 bases between them. Looked up from germline, CDR1 is SGDLS and CDR2 is YYNGEE. The CDR3 spans 15 residues. The CDR3 sequence: CASSVSSQGNEKLFF. The CDR3 nucleotides are TGTGCCAGCAGCGTGAGCTCCCAGGGAAACGAAAAACTGTTTTTT.

This clonotype has at least ten counts. The CDR3 sequence is CASQVQGAGSYEQYF. The DNA for the CDR3 is TGTGCCAGCCAAGTACAGGGGGCAGGCTCCTACGAGCAGTACTTC. The chain carries TRBV6-2 or TRBV6-3 and TRBJ2-7, with TRBD1 matching 9 bases. CDR1 and CDR2 (germline): MNHEY, SVGEGT. V dropped 8 bases and J dropped 0; count of bases not matched to a gene: 8. The CDR3 has 15 residues.

Relative to its sample, this clonotype is medium-sized (0.01 to 0.1%). The V and J genes are TRBV20-1 and TRBJ2-2, with D maybe TRBD2 (5 bases). Trimming removed 1 base at V and 2 bases at J, with 8 bases between. CDR3 size: 14 residues. Germline V gene sequence: CDR1 DFQATT, CDR2 SNEGSKA (reference sequence). CDR3 nucleotides: TGCAGTGCTAGAGGGACTTCCAACACCGGGGAGCTGTTTTTT. Protein product: CSARGTSNTGELFF.

This clonotype rates as medium-sized. J is TRBJ2-1 and V is TRBV28; TRBD2 aligns across 10 bases. Trimming at V came to 6 bases and at J to 7 bases, leaving 6 bases not matched to a gene. The CDR3 is 14 residues long. Germline CDR1 is MDHEN and CDR2 is SYDVKM. The DNA of the CDR3 is TGTGCCAGCAGACGAGCGGGAGGGGTAAATGAGCAGTTCTTC. This gives the protein CASRRAGGVNEQFF.